The 3 T cell receptor beta chains below were found in one sample sequenced in a study of cytomegalovirus exposure and HLA in healthy donors. The primer mix had 60 Vbeta and 13 Jbeta primers. Here immunoSEQ multiplex PCR was the method, and the copy in TCRdb shows in-frame clones only, minus some. The table has approximately 93,000 clones, over 65% seen once. The sample comprised PBMCs. These receptors all stem from a man in his forties or fifties in good health and CMV-seronegative.

CDR3 sequence reads: CASSPSLAEGSEQYF. The CDR3 bases are TGTGCCAGCTCACCATCACTAGCGGAGGGCAGTGAGCAGTACTTC. This chain connects TRBV18 to TRBJ2-7, with 8 bases lining up with TRBD2. J gave up 7 bases and V 2 bases, and 10 bases lay outside the gene matches. Germline CDR1 reads KGHSH; CDR2 reads LQKENI. This CDR3 has 15 residues.

As for this clone: Other DNA sequences in this sample translate to the same CDR3. V gene TRBV6-5 combines with J gene TRBJ1-2; D may be TRBD1 (6 bases). Germline V gene lookup returns CDR1 MNHEY and CDR2 SVGAGI. The CDR3 contains 16 residues. V lost 2 bases to trimming and J lost 4 bases, with 17 bases between them. CDR3 protein: CASSYRKPQGPYGYTF. The CDR3 coding sequence is TGTGCCAGCAGTTACCGAAAACCACAGGGCCCCTATGGCTACACCTTC.

This chain links TRBV6-1 with TRBJ1-1, with TRBD1 as a possible D gene (5 bases). The ends were cut back, 6 bases at V and 0 bases at J, with 11 bases in the middle. CDR1 is MNHNS, CDR2 SASEGT, per germline. The CDR3 totals 14 residues. DNA of the CDR3: TGTGCCAGCAGGGCGGGGCGGATGAACACTGAAGCTTTCTTT. It is translated as CASRAGRMNTEAFF.